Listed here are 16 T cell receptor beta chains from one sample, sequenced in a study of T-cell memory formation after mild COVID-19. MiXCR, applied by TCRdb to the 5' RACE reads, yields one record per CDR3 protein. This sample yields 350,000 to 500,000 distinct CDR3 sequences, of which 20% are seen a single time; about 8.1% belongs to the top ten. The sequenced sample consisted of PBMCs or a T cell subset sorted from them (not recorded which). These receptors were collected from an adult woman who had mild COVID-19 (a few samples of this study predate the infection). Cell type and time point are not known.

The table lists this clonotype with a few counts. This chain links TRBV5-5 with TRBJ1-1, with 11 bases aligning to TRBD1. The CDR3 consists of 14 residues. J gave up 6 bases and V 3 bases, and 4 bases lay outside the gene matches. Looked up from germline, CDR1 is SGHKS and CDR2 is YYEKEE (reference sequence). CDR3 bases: TGTGCCAGCAGCTACCGGGACAGGGGGGCTGAAGCTTTCTTT. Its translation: CASSYRDRGAEAFF.

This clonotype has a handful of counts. DNA of the CDR3: TGTGCCAGCAGCTGGACAGCACCCACAGATACGCAGTATTTT. Encoded protein: CASSWTAPTDTQYF. This sequence joins TRBV5-4 and TRBJ2-3; D perhaps matches TRBD1 (6 bases). The germline gives CDR1 SGHNT, CDR2 YYREEE (reference sequence). The V and J ends lost 3 bases and 2 bases respectively, with 10 bases between them. The CDR3 is 14 amino acids.

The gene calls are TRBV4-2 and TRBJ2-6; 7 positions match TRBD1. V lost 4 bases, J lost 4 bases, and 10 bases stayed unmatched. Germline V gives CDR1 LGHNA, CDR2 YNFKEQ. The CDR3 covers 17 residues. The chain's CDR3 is CASSLRQGSTGANVLTF. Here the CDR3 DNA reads TGTGCCAGCAGCCTACGACAGGGATCTACCGGGGCCAACGTCCTGACTTTC.

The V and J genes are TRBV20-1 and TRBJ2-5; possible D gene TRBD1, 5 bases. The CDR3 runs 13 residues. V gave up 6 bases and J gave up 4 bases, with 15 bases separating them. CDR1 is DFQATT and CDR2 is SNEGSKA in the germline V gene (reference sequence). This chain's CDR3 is CSAKRGVAETQYF. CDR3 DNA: TGCAGTGCCAAAAGGGGCGTTGCAGAGACCCAGTACTTC.

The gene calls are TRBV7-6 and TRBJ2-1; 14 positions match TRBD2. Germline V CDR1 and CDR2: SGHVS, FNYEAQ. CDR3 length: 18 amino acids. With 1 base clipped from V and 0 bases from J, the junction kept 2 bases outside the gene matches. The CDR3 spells CASSLGGLAGASYNEQFF. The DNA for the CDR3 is TGTGCCAGCAGCTTAGGGGGACTAGCGGGGGCCTCCTACAATGAGCAGTTCTTC. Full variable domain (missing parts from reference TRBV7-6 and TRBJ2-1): GAGVSQSPRYKVTKRGQDVALRCDPISGHVSLYWYRQALGQGPEFLTYFNYEAQQDKSGLPNDRFSAERPEGSISTLTIQRTEQRDSAMYRCASSLGGLAGASYNEQFFGPGTRLTVL.

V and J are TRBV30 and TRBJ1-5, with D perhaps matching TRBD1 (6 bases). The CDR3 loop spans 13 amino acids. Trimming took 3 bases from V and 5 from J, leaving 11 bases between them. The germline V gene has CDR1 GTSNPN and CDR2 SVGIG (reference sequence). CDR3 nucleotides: TGTGCCTGGAGCTCTGGGGGCTATCAGCCCCAGCATTTT. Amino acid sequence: CAWSSGGYQPQHF.

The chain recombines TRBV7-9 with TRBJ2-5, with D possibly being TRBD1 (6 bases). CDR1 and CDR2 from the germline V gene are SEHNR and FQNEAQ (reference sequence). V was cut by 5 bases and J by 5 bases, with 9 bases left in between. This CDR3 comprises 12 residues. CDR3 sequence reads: CASSRTEETQYF. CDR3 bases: TGTGCCAGCAGCCGGACAGAGGAGACCCAGTACTTC.

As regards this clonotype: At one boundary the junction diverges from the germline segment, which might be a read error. In nucleotides, the CDR3 is TGTTCCAGCAGCTTAGGGGGGAATGCGAACACCGGGGAGCTGTTTTTT. Protein product: CSSSLGGNANTGELFF. J is TRBJ2-2 and V is TRBV7-2; D tentatively reads TRBD1 or TRBD2 (6 bases each). The CDR3 is 16 amino acids. The germline V gene encodes CDR1 SGHTA and CDR2 FQGNSA.

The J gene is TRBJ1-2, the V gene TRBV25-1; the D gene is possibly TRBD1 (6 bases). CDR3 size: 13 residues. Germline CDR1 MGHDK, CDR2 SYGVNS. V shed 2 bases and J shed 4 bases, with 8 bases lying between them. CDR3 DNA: TGTGCCAGCAGTGAACCGGGGGCCTATGGCTACACCTTC. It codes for CASSEPGAYGYTF.

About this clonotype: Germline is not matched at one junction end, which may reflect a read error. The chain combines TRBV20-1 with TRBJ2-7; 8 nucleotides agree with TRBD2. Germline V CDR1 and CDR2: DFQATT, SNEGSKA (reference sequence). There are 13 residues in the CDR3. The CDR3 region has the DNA TGCAGCGCTAGCCGCGGGGGGTGGAGCGAGCAGTACTTC. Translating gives CSASRGGWSEQYF.

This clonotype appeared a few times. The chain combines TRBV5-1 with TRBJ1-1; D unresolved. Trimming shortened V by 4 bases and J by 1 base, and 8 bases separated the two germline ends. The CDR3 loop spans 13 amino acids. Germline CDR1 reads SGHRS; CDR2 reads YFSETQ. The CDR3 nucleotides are TGCGCCAGCAGCGGAGGACCGAACACTGAAGCTTTCTTT. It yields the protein CASSGGPNTEAFF.

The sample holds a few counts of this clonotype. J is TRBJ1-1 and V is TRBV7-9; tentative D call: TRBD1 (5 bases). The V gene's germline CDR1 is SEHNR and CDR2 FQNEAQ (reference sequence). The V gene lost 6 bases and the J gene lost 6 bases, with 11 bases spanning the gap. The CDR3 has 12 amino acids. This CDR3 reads CASRRGDSEAFF. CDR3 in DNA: TGTGCCAGCAGGCGAGGGGATTCTGAAGCTTTCTTT.

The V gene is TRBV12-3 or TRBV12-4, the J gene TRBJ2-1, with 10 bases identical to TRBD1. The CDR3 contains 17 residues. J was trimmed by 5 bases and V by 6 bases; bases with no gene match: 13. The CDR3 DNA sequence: TGTGCCAGCAGCCGCCTAACCGGGACAGGGGAACACAATGAGCAGTTCTTC. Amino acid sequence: CASSRLTGTGEHNEQFF.

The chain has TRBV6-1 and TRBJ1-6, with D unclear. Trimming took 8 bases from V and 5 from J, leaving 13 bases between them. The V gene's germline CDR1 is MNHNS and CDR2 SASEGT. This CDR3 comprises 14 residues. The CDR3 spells CASGPGRNNSPLHF. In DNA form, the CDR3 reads TGTGCCAGCGGACCGGGCCGCAATAATTCACCCCTCCACTTT.

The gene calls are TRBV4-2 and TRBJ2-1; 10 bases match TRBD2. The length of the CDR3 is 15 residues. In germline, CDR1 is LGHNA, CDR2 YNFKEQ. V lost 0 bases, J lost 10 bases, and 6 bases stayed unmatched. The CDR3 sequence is CASSQDRLAGDEQFF. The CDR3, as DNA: TGTGCCAGCAGCCAAGATCGCCTAGCGGGAGACGAGCAGTTCTTC.

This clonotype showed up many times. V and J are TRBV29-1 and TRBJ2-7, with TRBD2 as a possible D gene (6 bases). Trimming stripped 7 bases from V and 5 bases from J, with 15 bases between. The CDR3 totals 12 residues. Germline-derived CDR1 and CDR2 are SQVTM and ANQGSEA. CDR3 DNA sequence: TGCAGCGCCTGGGACTCAGGGAACGAGCAGTACTTC. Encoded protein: CSAWDSGNEQYF.